This TCR beta chain was documented in a study of T cell responses to AZD1222 COVID-19 vaccine. Clones were sequenced by immunoSEQ multiplex PCR, and TCRdb holds only the in-frame ones, with some missing. This table has 100,000 to 150,000 clones, about 87% appearing once. With respect to this clone: The antigen is undetermined.

The CDR3 is made up of 13 amino acids. Germline CDR1 and CDR2: SGHRS and YFSETQ. The V end lost 2 bases, the J end lost 1 base, and 6 bases lay between the germline ends. Study-wide findings and caveats: Most donors were white British, females outnumbered males, and clonal diversity was possibly underestimated.

The clonotype comes from an adult in good health. This material consisted of peripheral blood, taken on day 0 of AZD1222 vaccination. The chain links TRBV5-1 to TRBJ1-1; no clear D. For the CDR3, the DNA is TGCGCCAGCAGCTTAAAACCGAACACTGAAGCTTTCTTT. The encoded protein is CASSLKPNTEAFF.